The rows below give T cell receptor beta chains drawn from one sample of a study of T cell repertoires in breast cancer. One entry per CDR3 protein, called by TCRdb with MiXCR from the emulsion pairing reads. The repertoire holds about 40,000 distinct CDR3 sequences, with under 50% as singletons. Material: CD8+ T cells. Receptors originate from a pool of human donors with breast cancer or a healthy control (not recorded which). Each CDR3 is given with its conserved first and last residue. Fields, in order: J gene, clone size, V gene, D gene, CDR3 protein, CDR3 DNA. D genes are given only for firm matches. For some rows the clone size is stated as once, few or many, or as a class when expanded; others skip it.

TRBJ1-1	-	TRBV7-2	TRBD1	CASSSGDSPRGAFF	TGTGCCAGCAGCTCGGGGGACAGCCCGCGGGGGGCTTTCTTT
TRBJ2-3	few	TRBV2	TRBD2	CASRFPTSGKTDTQYF	TGTGCCAGCAGATTTCCAACTAGCGGGAAAACAGATACGCAGTATTTT
TRBJ2-2	-	TRBV6-2/TRBV6-3	-	CASTHGWAGTGELFF	TGTGCCAGCACCCACGGATGGGCGGGCACCGGGGAGCTGTTTTTT
TRBJ2-1	-	TRBV7-2	-	CASSPSVEQFF	TGTGCCAGCAGCCCCTCTGTTGAGCAGTTCTTC
TRBJ2-1	-	TRBV5-4	TRBD2	CASSRSGSVGEQFF	TGTGCCAGCAGCAGAAGCGGGAGTGTAGGTGAGCAGTTCTTC
TRBJ1-2	-	TRBV6-6	-	CASSYSQGVYGYTF	TGTGCCAGCAGTTACTCACAGGGAGTCTATGGCTACACCTTC
TRBJ1-1	few	TRBV20-1	-	CSASQGETEAFF	TGCAGTGCTAGCCAGGGTGAGACTGAAGCTTTCTTT
TRBJ1-5	-	TRBV2	-	CASSVLRVDRPQHF	TGTGCCAGCAGTGTCCTTCGAGTTGATAGGCCCCAGCATTTT
TRBJ1-1	few	TRBV2	-	CASDANTEAFF	TGTGCCAGTGACGCTAACACTGAAGCTTTCTTT
TRBJ2-3	-	TRBV7-9	-	CASSPGTTTDTQYF	TGTGCCAGCAGCCCCGGGACGACCACAGATACGCAGTATTTT
TRBJ2-5	-	TRBV20-1	TRBD2	CSAGRAGAHQETQYF	TGCAGTGCTGGAAGGGCGGGAGCCCACCAAGAGACCCAGTACTTC
TRBJ2-1	-	TRBV11-1	-	CASSLEKGNEQFF	TGTGCCAGCAGCTTAGAGAAGGGGAATGAGCAGTTCTTC
TRBJ1-1	-	TRBV20-1	-	CSADGGIISNTEAFF	TGCAGTGCTGACGGGGGCATAATTTCGAACACTGAAGCTTTCTTT
TRBJ1-4	few	TRBV7-9	TRBD1	CASSPRQGPGEKLFF	TGTGCCAGCAGCCCCAGACAGGGGCCTGGTGAAAAACTGTTTTTT
TRBJ2-2	few	TRBV7-2	-	CASSRQHGLLLRAGELFF	TGTGCCAGCAGCCGACAGCATGGACTCCTATTACGGGCCGGGGAGCTGTTTTTT
TRBJ2-3	-	TRBV10-3	-	CAISGRGAYTDTQYF	TGTGCCATCAGTGGACGGGGGGCCTACACAGATACGCAGTATTTT
TRBJ2-1	few	TRBV5-4	-	CASSLRGLHGNEQFF	TGTGCCAGCAGCTTGCGCGGGTTACACGGTAATGAGCAGTTCTTC
TRBJ2-1	few	TRBV30	TRBD2	CAWSQRSGGANEQFF	TGTGCCTGGAGCCAGCGGAGCGGGGGGGCAAATGAGCAGTTCTTC
TRBJ2-3	few	TRBV5-1	-	CASSLGKTVPPLGDTQYF	TGCGCCAGCAGCTTGGGGAAGACGGTACCTCCGTTAGGGGATACGCAGTATTTT
TRBJ2-4	few	TRBV6-5	-	CASSSQFTSIQYF	TGTGCCAGCAGTTCCCAGTTCACCTCCATTCAGTACTTC
TRBJ2-1	few	TRBV20-1	TRBD2	CSACGRGCNEQFF	TGCAGTGCTTGCGGGAGGGGATGCAATGAGCAGTTCTTC
TRBJ2-2	-	TRBV11-2	TRBD2	CASSRGESTGELFF	TGTGCCAGCAGCCGGGGGGAGAGCACCGGGGAGCTGTTTTTT
TRBJ2-4	few	TRBV4-2	TRBD2	CASSQDNPASGWLAKNIQYF	TGTGCCAGCAGCCAAGATAACCCGGCTAGCGGGTGGCTAGCCAAAAACATTCAGTACTTC
TRBJ2-7	-	TRBV29-1	TRBD2	CSVDTGGRNEQYF	TGCAGCGTTGATACGGGGGGAAGGAACGAGCAGTACTTC
TRBJ2-1	-	TRBV3-1	-	CASSHRKNEQFF	TGTGCCAGCAGCCACCGCAAGAATGAGCAGTTCTTC
TRBJ1-2	few	TRBV27	TRBD1	CATAGAGGGYGYTF	TGTGCCACAGCGGGGGCAGGGGGCGGCTATGGCTACACCTTC
TRBJ2-1	-	TRBV20-1	TRBD2	CSAYRLAGVVNEQFF	TGCAGTGCTTACAGACTAGCGGGAGTGGTGAATGAGCAGTTCTTC
TRBJ2-3	-	TRBV15	-	CATSIPLAAGTQYF	TGTGCCACCAGCATCCCCTTAGCGGCCGGTACGCAGTATTTT
TRBJ2-6	once	TRBV14	-	CTSMRGGANVLTF	TGTACCAGCATGCGGGGCGGGGCCAACGTCCTGACTTTC